This T cell receptor beta chain emerged from a study of T cell responses to AZD1222 COVID-19 vaccine. Broader study findings: Reportedly, nearly half the spike-specific TCRs target unmutated variant regions. Clonal diversity may have been underestimated in mostly white British donors. CD4 TCRs associated with vaccination spanned spike, dominating at 160-218 and 743-854.

Libraries were prepared by immunoSEQ multiplex PCR; TCRdb keeps only in-frame clonotypes and omits some of them. Here the sample spans more than 100,000 clones, about 91% being singletons. CDR1 and CDR2 (germline): SGHAT, FQNNGV. CDR3 length equals 13 residues. V was shortened by 3 bases and J by 4 bases, with 9 bases between the two germline ends. Comments on this clone: Its specificity is unknown.

This sequence joins TRBV11-2 and TRBJ1-2; D is undetermined. The sequences come from peripheral blood, collected on day 0 of AZD1222 vaccination. The TCR was taken from an adult in good health. The CDR3 loop is CASSFGTSYGYTF. The CDR3 DNA reads TGTGCCAGCAGCTTTGGCACTTCCTATGGCTACACCTTC.